The rows below give T cell receptor beta chains drawn from one sample of a study of blood T cell repertoires in COVID-19. Assay used: immunoSEQ multiplex PCR; TCRdb lists only in-frame clones, some missing. The sample has about 140,000 clones; about 86% are singletons. Sequencing was performed on peripheral blood. Every receptor here comes from a woman in her fifties or sixties with acute or convalescent COVID-19. Both conserved end residues are part of each CDR3. D genes are given only for firm matches. The size field is filled for only some rows; it gives once, few, many or a size class.

j_gene,v_gene,abundance,d_gene,CDR3nt,CDR3aa
TRBJ1-2,TRBV5-1,few,TRBD1,TGCGCCAGCAGCTTGGAAGGGACAGGGTATGGCTACACCTTC,CASSLEGTGYGYTF
TRBJ1-2,TRBV7-9,few,NA,TGTGCCAGCAATCAACCGGGAGACGAACGCGGCTACACCTTC,CASNQPGDERGYTF
TRBJ1-5,TRBV4-3,NA,NA,TGCGCCAGCAGCCAAGATTCGAGGAGGAATAGCAATCAGCCCCAGCATTTT,CASSQDSRRNSNQPQHF
TRBJ1-6,TRBV9,NA,TRBD1,TGTGCCAGCAGCGTAGGCTTCCGGACAGGGCCCCTCCACTTT,CASSVGFRTGPLHF
TRBJ2-1,TRBV5-1,NA,NA,TGCGCCAGCAGCCCGCGGCGGGGCTACAATGAGCAGTTCTTC,CASSPRRGYNEQFF
TRBJ1-2,TRBV6-5,NA,TRBD1,TGTGCCAGCAGTTCCTTCGGACAGGGGGGTTATGGCTACACCTTC,CASSSFGQGGYGYTF
TRBJ2-3,TRBV7-7,NA,TRBD1,TGTGCTAGCAGCTTAGGCAGGGGGCAAGATACGCAGTATTTT,CASSLGRGQDTQYF
TRBJ1-1,TRBV5-1,NA,NA,TGCGCCAGCAGCTTGGGCAGATCGAACACTGAAGCTTTCTTT,CASSLGRSNTEAFF
TRBJ1-1,TRBV2,NA,NA,TGTGCCAGCAGTTATACAGGGATGAACACTGAAGCTTTCTTT,CASSYTGMNTEAFF
TRBJ2-7,TRBV4-1,NA,NA,TGCGCCAGCAGCCAAGGTCGGGCGGGAAGCTCCTACGAGCAGTACTTC,CASSQGRAGSSYEQYF
TRBJ1-6,TRBV15,NA,NA,TGTGCCACCAGCCCGGACAATTATAATTCACCCCTCCACTTT,CATSPDNYNSPLHF
TRBJ2-1,TRBV15,NA,NA,TGTGCCACCACCGCGACGGGATATGAGCAGTTCTTC,CATTATGYEQFF
TRBJ2-3,TRBV5-1,NA,NA,TGCGCCAGCAAGGGGCAGGGGTACACAGATACGCAGTATTTT,CASKGQGYTDTQYF
TRBJ1-2,TRBV6-5,NA,TRBD1,TGTGCCAGCAGTCGGACAGGATGGGCTAACTATGGCTACACCTTC,CASSRTGWANYGYTF
TRBJ1-3,TRBV28,NA,TRBD1,TGTGCCAGCAGCTTGACAGGGGCTGGAAACACCATATATTTT,CASSLTGAGNTIYF
TRBJ2-7,TRBV7-2,NA,NA,TGTGCCAGCAGCTTCGGGAGCTCCTACGAGCAGTACTTC,CASSFGSSYEQYF
TRBJ1-1,TRBV10-3,NA,TRBD1,TGTGCCATCAGTTCGGGACAGGGGAACACTGAAGCTTTCTTT,CAISSGQGNTEAFF
TRBJ1-1,TRBV19,NA,NA,TGTGCCAGTAGTGCCACACCAGCGTTGAACACTGAAGCTTTCTTT,CASSATPALNTEAFF
TRBJ1-6,TRBV5-1,NA,TRBD1,TGCGCCAGCAGCTTACTTGCCACAGGGGGCAATTCAGGTGTTAATTCACCCCTCCACTTT,CASSLLATGGNSGVNSPLHF
TRBJ2-2,TRBV28,NA,NA,TGTGCCAGCAGGGGGCCGAACACCGGGGAGCTGTTTTTT,CASRGPNTGELFF
TRBJ1-1,TRBV19,NA,NA,TGTGCCACCGGGAGGGGGGAGAACACTGAAGCTTTCTTT,CATGRGENTEAFF
TRBJ1-4,TRBV10-2,NA,TRBD1,TGCGCCAGCAGTCAAGGGACAGAGAATGAAAAACTGTTTTTT,CASSQGTENEKLFF
TRBJ1-5,TRBV7-9,NA,TRBD1,TGTGCCAGCAGCTTCGGACAGGGGGAACGGGGCAATCAGCCCCAGCATTTT,CASSFGQGERGNQPQHF
TRBJ2-3,TRBV30,NA,TRBD2,TGTGCCTTAAAAAAAGCGGGGCCCACAGATACGCAGTATTTT,CALKKAGPTDTQYF
TRBJ2-1,TRBV2,NA,NA,TGTGCCAGCACTCTGGCGGGGGCCAATGAGCAGTTCTTC,CASTLAGANEQFF
TRBJ1-4,TRBV24-1,NA,NA,TGTGCCACCAGTGACTCAACAGAAGAGCCGGATGAAAAACTGTTTTTT,CATSDSTEEPDEKLFF
TRBJ2-5,TRBV4-2,NA,NA,TGTGCCAGCAGCCAAGATCGGGTAGAGACCCAGTACTTC,CASSQDRVETQYF
TRBJ1-1,TRBV4-3,NA,NA,TGCGCCAGCAGCCCCCAACCGGGAGGGAACACTGAAGCTTTCTTT,CASSPQPGGNTEAFF
TRBJ1-6,TRBV30,NA,NA,TGTGCCTGGAGTGTAGGGGGGGGGAATTCACCCCTCCACTTT,CAWSVGGGNSPLHF
TRBJ2-7,TRBV5-5,once,NA,TGTGCCAGCAGTGATAGACACTCAGGTTACGAGCAGTACTTC,CASSDRHSGYEQYF
TRBJ1-2,TRBV7-2,NA,NA,TGTGCCAGTGGGGCTTCTGTAAGCTATGGCTACACCTTC,CASGASVSYGYTF
TRBJ1-5,TRBV28,NA,NA,TGTGCCAGCAGTTTTCGGCAGCCCCAGCATTTT,CASSFRQPQHF
TRBJ1-3,TRBV10-3,NA,NA,TGTGCCATCAGTGAGTCGCGGGGGGCAGCTGGAAACACCATATATTTT,CAISESRGAAGNTIYF
TRBJ2-7,TRBV7-3,NA,NA,TGTGCCAGCAGCCAGGGTCCTTCCGGCTACGAGCAGTACTTC,CASSQGPSGYEQYF
TRBJ2-1,TRBV27,NA,TRBD2,TGTGCCAGCAGTTTATTTAGCGGGGTATTCCGTGATGAGCAGTTCTTC,CASSLFSGVFRDEQFF
TRBJ1-1,TRBV7-2,NA,NA,TGTGCCAGCAGCTTAGCGTCCCAGGGGACTGAAGCTTTCTTT,CASSLASQGTEAFF
TRBJ2-2,TRBV12-5,NA,NA,TGTGCTAGTGCCCCGGGGAACACCGGGGAGCTGTTTTTT,CASAPGNTGELFF
TRBJ2-7,TRBV18,NA,TRBD2,TGTGCCAGCTCTCCTCGGACTAGCGGGGCCTACGAGCAGTACTTC,CASSPRTSGAYEQYF
TRBJ2-3,TRBV28,NA,TRBD2,TGTGCCAGCACGGTAGCGGGGTACACAGATACGCAGTATTTT,CASTVAGYTDTQYF
TRBJ2-3,TRBV7-2,NA,NA,TGTGCCAGCACCTCCGGGGTGCACACAGATACGCAGTATTTT,CASTSGVHTDTQYF
TRBJ1-2,TRBV30,few,NA,TGTGCCTGGAGTGCGACAGGAGCAATTGGCTACACCTTC,CAWSATGAIGYTF